Described below is a single T cell receptor (beta chain) sequence and its context. The specificity of this receptor is unknown. Base qualities are missing; no much larger clone stands one base away. These data are taken from a study of tumor-infiltrating lymphocytes in primary liver carcinoma (dated by TCRdb to between 2016 and 2019). Concerning the study at large: Between November 2015 and March 2016, 4 or 5 patients in China with histopathologically diagnosed primary liver carcinoma had their tumors surgically resected. The five patients, three men and two women aged 30 to 69 years, had hepatocellular carcinoma (four) or combined HCC and intrahepatic cholangiocarcinoma (one). The tumors of the five patients were staged as T1-T3 N0M0, with maximum diameters ranging from roughly 4 to 11 cm. Roughly 3.65 to 8 million productive TCRbeta reads were obtained per sample, and no significant difference in read depth was found between tissue types. TCRbeta repertoire sequencing, expression microarrays and whole-exome sequencing were combined in the study across five regions of each liver tumor, with adjacent normal tissue and blood also included. TCRbeta repertoire sequencing covered roughly 35 specimens from 5 patients: roughly 25 tumor regions, 5 adjacent noncancerous liver tissues and 5 peripheral blood samples. Repertoires from technical replicates were highly reproducible, with mean shared-clone rates roughly 0.86 and correlation coefficients above 0.98. Study-level results and caveats: The top 250 clones accounted for a significantly greater share of the repertoire in tumors than in blood (p = 0.039). Only the TCR beta chain was sequenced, which likely underestimates true repertoire diversity because unpaired alpha chains were not captured. The study included only five patients, and the authors note findings should be validated in a larger study. Because the samples were bulk and unsorted, CD4+ and CD8+ T cell repertoires could not be compared. Consistent with antigen-driven expansion, pairs of tumor regions showed higher repertoire overlap (mean approximately 35%) than either tumor-adjacent pairs (around 17%) or tumor-blood pairs (about 14%).

RNA from unsorted whole blood was extracted with TRIzol reagent, and germline DNA was obtained with the DNeasy Blood & Tissue kit. At the time of sampling, the patients were treatment-naive and had chronic HBV infection. Before surgery, about 3.9 milliliters of peripheral blood were drawn into K2EDTA tubes. The junction shows trimming of 0 bases on V and 4 bases on J, plus 13 bases between the germline ends. Inclusive of the bounding cysteine and phenylalanine, the CDR3 is 15 residues long. Here the CDR3 DNA is all that survives: 45 bases in frame from base 1. CDR1 and CDR2 were assigned from the germline V gene as SGHDT and YYEEEE. TCRbeta-specific cDNA was reverse-transcribed from 500 ng total RNA using a constant-region primer and ProtoScript II reverse transcriptase. TCRbeta libraries were built with three nested multiplex PCR rounds, a slightly modified ARM-PCR procedure. The first two PCR rounds used multiplex TRBV1-TRBV30 forward primers with a Cbeta reverse primer, each for approximately 11 cycles. Sample barcodes and Illumina adapters were added in a final 25-cycle PCR with Deep VentR polymerase. Amplicons of 200-500 bp were gel-purified with a QIAquick gel extraction kit before sequencing. TCRbeta amplicons were sequenced on an Illumina HiSeq 2500 with 250-bp paired-end reads. The study's processing was this. Reads were quality-trimmed with Trimmomatic v0.33, and paired reads were merged with FLASH v1.2.11 to recover full CDR3 sequences. MiGEC v1.2.1b assigned V, D and J germline segments to the rearranged TCRbeta sequences. Clonotype statistics and Shannon-Wiener diversity indices were computed with VDJtools v1.0.0. Except for diversity analysis, only the 250 most abundant clonotypes of each sample were used in subsequent analyses to reduce sampling bias. The public reads were run again by TCRdb, first through fastp at Q25 and then through MiXCR, and only productive beta chains were kept. Rows with a matching CDR3 protein are joined into one entry that keeps the most common DNA and genes. TCRdb assigned the V and J calls; the authors' analysis was not used. This sample gives hundreds of thousands of distinct CDR3 sequences in total; about 50% of them show up just once. The ten largest clones capture approximately 17% of the sample.

The sequenced sample consisted of peripheral blood. The chain was built from TRBV5-6 and TRBJ1-1; tentative D gene TRBD1, with 5 bases matching. The source of this sequence is a woman between 25 and 40 years old with primary liver carcinoma and hepatitis B virus infection. The CDR3 protein: CASSLVGEVSTEAFF. The sequenced DNA is TGTGCCAGCAGCTTGGTGGGGGAGGTGAGCACTGAAGCTTTCTTT.